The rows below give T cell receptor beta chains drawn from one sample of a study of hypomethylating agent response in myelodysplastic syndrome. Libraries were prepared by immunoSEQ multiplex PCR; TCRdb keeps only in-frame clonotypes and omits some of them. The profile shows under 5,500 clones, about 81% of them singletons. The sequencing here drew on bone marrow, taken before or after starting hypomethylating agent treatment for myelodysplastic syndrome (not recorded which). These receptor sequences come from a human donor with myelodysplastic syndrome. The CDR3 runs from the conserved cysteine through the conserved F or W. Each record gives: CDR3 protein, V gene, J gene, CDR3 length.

CDR3aa: CASSPGRYEQYF
v_gene: TRBV7-2
j_gene: TRBJ2-7
len: 12

CDR3aa: CAWMIAGGYASGANVLTF
v_gene: TRBV30
j_gene: TRBJ2-6
len: 18

CDR3aa: CASSQDWESNEQFF
v_gene: TRBV14
j_gene: TRBJ2-1
len: 14

CDR3aa: CAISEGDQPQHF
v_gene: TRBV10-3
j_gene: TRBJ1-5
len: 12

CDR3aa: CASSQLTGGLVDTQYF
v_gene: TRBV4-1
j_gene: TRBJ2-3
len: 16

CDR3aa: CASSFGRQGNQPQHF
v_gene: TRBV5-6
j_gene: TRBJ1-5
len: 15

CDR3aa: CASSPPAQKPQHF
v_gene: TRBV18
j_gene: TRBJ1-5
len: 13

CDR3aa: CASSSGFQETQYF
v_gene: TRBV5-4
j_gene: TRBJ2-5
len: 13

CDR3aa: CASSYTGAWDEQYF
v_gene: TRBV6-5
j_gene: TRBJ2-7
len: 14

CDR3aa: CASSPPRGRNAGELFF
v_gene: TRBV18
j_gene: TRBJ2-2
len: 16

CDR3aa: CASSPGQDNYEQYF
v_gene: TRBV5-4
j_gene: TRBJ2-7
len: 14

CDR3aa: CASSVRQGRTDNEQFF
v_gene: TRBV19
j_gene: TRBJ2-1
len: 16

CDR3aa: CASSVGGPNEQFF
v_gene: TRBV7-2
j_gene: TRBJ2-1
len: 13

CDR3aa: CASSLGLPRNTIYF
v_gene: TRBV5-6
j_gene: TRBJ1-3
len: 14

CDR3aa: CATSRDGGHNEKLFF
v_gene: TRBV15
j_gene: TRBJ1-4
len: 15

CDR3aa: CASSWGGAGPGAFF
v_gene: TRBV5-1
j_gene: TRBJ1-1
len: 14

CDR3aa: CASSIVGEYNEQFF
v_gene: TRBV19
j_gene: TRBJ2-1
len: 14

CDR3aa: CASSYWMYDGYTF
v_gene: TRBV6-1
j_gene: TRBJ1-2
len: 13

CDR3aa: CASSPWSSSYNEQFF
v_gene: TRBV18
j_gene: TRBJ2-1
len: 15

CDR3aa: CSVKGRDPYEQYF
v_gene: TRBV29-1
j_gene: TRBJ2-7
len: 13

CDR3aa: CASSFPTSGGTLIGTQYF
v_gene: TRBV7-8
j_gene: TRBJ2-5
len: 18

CDR3aa: CASTDLAGDLTQYF
v_gene: TRBV28
j_gene: TRBJ2-5
len: 14

CDR3aa: CASSGTSGSKNIQYF
v_gene: TRBV2
j_gene: TRBJ2-4
len: 15

CDR3aa: CASSPGGDRVGEKLFF
v_gene: TRBV4-1
j_gene: TRBJ1-4
len: 16

CDR3aa: CASSGTDRAYSNQPQHF
v_gene: TRBV5-1
j_gene: TRBJ1-5
len: 17

CDR3aa: CASSKRDNYEQYF
v_gene: TRBV6-5
j_gene: TRBJ2-7
len: 13

CDR3aa: CSARFGETQYF
v_gene: TRBV20-1
j_gene: TRBJ2-5
len: 11

CDR3aa: CAISELGASYNEQFF
v_gene: TRBV10-3
j_gene: TRBJ2-1
len: 15

CDR3aa: CASRRDGYYGYTF
v_gene: TRBV6-5
j_gene: TRBJ1-2
len: 13

CDR3aa: CASSPRLAFTDTQYF
v_gene: TRBV27
j_gene: TRBJ2-3
len: 15

CDR3aa: CSVAPGGNYGYTF
v_gene: TRBV29-1
j_gene: TRBJ1-2
len: 13

CDR3aa: CASSPRTEAMNTEAFF
v_gene: TRBV6-6
j_gene: TRBJ1-1
len: 16

CDR3aa: CASSENSGANVLTF
v_gene: TRBV6-4
j_gene: TRBJ2-6
len: 14

CDR3aa: CASSESGNSNQPQHF
v_gene: TRBV9
j_gene: TRBJ1-5
len: 15

CDR3aa: CASSLQGGGFTDTQYF
v_gene: TRBV6-5
j_gene: TRBJ2-3
len: 16

CDR3aa: CASSQGGTGHGYTF
v_gene: TRBV4-1
j_gene: TRBJ1-2
len: 14

CDR3aa: CASSRGGNTDTQYF
v_gene: TRBV2
j_gene: TRBJ2-3
len: 14

CDR3aa: CAISESATRAEKLFF
v_gene: TRBV10-3
j_gene: TRBJ1-4
len: 15

CDR3aa: CSVDGAGGFSTDTQYF
v_gene: TRBV29-1
j_gene: TRBJ2-3
len: 16

CDR3aa: CASSPDANTGELFF
v_gene: TRBV18
j_gene: TRBJ2-2
len: 14

CDR3aa: CASSELAGDREETQYF
v_gene: TRBV2
j_gene: TRBJ2-5
len: 16

CDR3aa: CASSLALGVGTGEINEQFF
v_gene: TRBV5-4
j_gene: TRBJ2-1
len: 19

CDR3aa: CASSLLARDGYTF
v_gene: TRBV7-2
j_gene: TRBJ1-2
len: 13

CDR3aa: CASRTPGTGGELFF
v_gene: TRBV19
j_gene: TRBJ2-2
len: 14

CDR3aa: CASSLGGEIQDEQYF
v_gene: TRBV5-4
j_gene: TRBJ2-7
len: 15

CDR3aa: CASSPSTTGSGEQYF
v_gene: TRBV5-1
j_gene: TRBJ2-7
len: 15

CDR3aa: CASLSLGRIENIQYF
v_gene: TRBV28
j_gene: TRBJ2-4
len: 15

CDR3aa: CASSPPEGRGTYEQYF
v_gene: TRBV18
j_gene: TRBJ2-7
len: 16

CDR3aa: CASSPRDRSYEQYF
v_gene: TRBV5-1
j_gene: TRBJ2-7
len: 14